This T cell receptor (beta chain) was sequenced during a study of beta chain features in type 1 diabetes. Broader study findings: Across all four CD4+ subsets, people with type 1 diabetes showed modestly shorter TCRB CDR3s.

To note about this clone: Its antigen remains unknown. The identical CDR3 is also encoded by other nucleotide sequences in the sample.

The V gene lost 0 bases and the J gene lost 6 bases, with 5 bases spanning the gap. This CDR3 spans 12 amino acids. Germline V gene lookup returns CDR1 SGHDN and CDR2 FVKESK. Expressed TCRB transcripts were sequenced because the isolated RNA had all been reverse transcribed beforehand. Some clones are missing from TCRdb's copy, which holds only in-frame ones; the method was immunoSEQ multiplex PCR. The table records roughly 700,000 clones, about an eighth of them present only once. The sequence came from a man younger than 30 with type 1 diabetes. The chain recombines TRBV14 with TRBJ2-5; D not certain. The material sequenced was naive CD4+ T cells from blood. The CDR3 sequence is CASSQDRKTQYF. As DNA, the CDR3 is TGTGCCAGCAGCCAAGATCGGAAGACCCAGTACTTC. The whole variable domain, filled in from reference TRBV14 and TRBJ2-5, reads EAGVTQFPSHSVIEKGQTVTLRCDPISGHDNLYWYRRVMGKEIKFLLHFVKESKQDESGMPNNRFLAERTGGTYSTLKVQPAELEDSGVYFCASSQDRKTQYFGPGTRLLVL.